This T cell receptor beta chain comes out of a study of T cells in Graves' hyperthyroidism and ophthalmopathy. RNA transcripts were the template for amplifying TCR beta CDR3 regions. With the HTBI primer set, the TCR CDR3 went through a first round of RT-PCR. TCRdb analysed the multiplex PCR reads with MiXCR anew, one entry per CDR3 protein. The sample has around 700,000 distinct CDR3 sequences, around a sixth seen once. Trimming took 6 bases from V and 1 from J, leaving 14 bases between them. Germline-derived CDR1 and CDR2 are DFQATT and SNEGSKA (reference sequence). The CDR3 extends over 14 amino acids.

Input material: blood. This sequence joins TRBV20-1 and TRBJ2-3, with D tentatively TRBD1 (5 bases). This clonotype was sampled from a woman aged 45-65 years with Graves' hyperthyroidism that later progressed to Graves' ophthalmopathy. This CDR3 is CSARTPDGTDTQYF. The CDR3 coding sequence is TGCAGTGCCAGGACACCCGACGGCACAGATACGCAGTATTTT.